These 14 T cell receptor beta chains were sequenced from one sample in a study of monozygotic twins with cystic fibrosis. The repertoire was sequenced with immunoSEQ multiplex PCR; TCRdb's copy has only in-frame clones and lacks some. The sample contains around 33,000 clones, approximately 80% of which appear only once. Input material: blood. The receptor source for this set is a girl aged 2 to 10 with cystic fibrosis.

The rearrangement links TRBV5-1 to TRBJ2-3; D is possibly TRBD1 (5 bases). Trimming left V 3 bases short and J 11 bases short, with 16 bases between. The CDR3 has 13 residues. Germline CDR1 reads SGHRS; CDR2 reads YFSETQ. This CDR3 is CASSSTSIGQQYF. The CDR3 DNA reads TGCGCCAGCAGCTCAACCTCTATTGGACAGCAGTATTTT.

This sequence joins TRBV2 and TRBJ1-2; D unresolved. Per the germline V gene, CDR1 is SNHLY and CDR2 is FYNNEI. The ends were cut back, 5 bases at V and 0 bases at J, with 16 bases in the middle. There are 16 residues in the CDR3. The CDR3 loop reads CASSKNGPASNYGYTF. The CDR3 DNA sequence: TGTGCCAGCAGTAAGAATGGACCGGCCTCTAACTATGGCTACACCTTC.

The chain employs TRBV2 and TRBJ2-7; no clear D gene. Germline V lookup: CDR1 SNHLY, CDR2 FYNNEI. This CDR3 is 12 amino acids long. Trimming removed 6 bases from V and 0 bases from J, with 6 bases in between. The CDR3 sequence is CASRVDSYEQYF. The CDR3 region has the DNA TGTGCCAGCAGGGTAGACTCCTACGAGCAGTACTTC.

The genes are TRBV6-6 and TRBJ1-2; 7 nucleotides align to TRBD1. The V and J ends lost 5 bases and 5 bases, in that order; junction bases with no gene match: 8. Germline-derived CDR1 and CDR2 are MNHNY and SVGAGI (reference sequence). CDR3 length: 14 amino acids. The CDR3 region has the DNA TGTGCCAGCAGTAGGGCAGGGACAGAGTATGGCTACACCTTC. Translating it yields CASSRAGTEYGYTF.

V is TRBV7-2 and J is TRBJ2-7; D ambiguous. CDR1 and CDR2 (germline): SGHTA, FQGNSA. V was pared by 1 base and J by 3 bases, with 10 bases between. The CDR3 runs 14 residues. The CDR3 spells CASSLVNTNYEQYF. In nucleotides, the CDR3 is TGTGCCAGCAGCTTAGTGAACACAAACTACGAGCAGTACTTC.

This sequence joins TRBV1 and TRBJ2-2; TRBD2 is the table's D call and was not checked against the DNA. TRBV1 is designated a pseudogene. The CDR3 has 16 amino acids. The CDR3 reads CTSSQDLAGNTGELFF. The CDR3 DNA reads TGCACCAGCAGCCAAGATCTAGCGGGGAACACCGGGGAGCTGTTTTTT.

This clone was seen a handful of times. CDR3 amino acids: CASSFAPENSPLHF. DNA of the CDR3: TGTGCCAGCAGCTTTGCCCCGGAGAATTCACCCCTCCACTTT. The chain couples TRBV5-5 to TRBJ1-6; D unresolved. V was shortened by 2 bases and J by 7 bases, with 10 bases between the two germline ends. The CDR3 is 14 residues long. CDR1 is SGHKS, CDR2 YYEKEE, per germline (reference sequence).

This clone appeared a few times. V gene TRBV14 combines with J gene TRBJ2-7, with D perhaps given as TRBD1 or TRBD2 (5 bases each). This CDR3 comprises 14 residues. Trimming shortened V by 3 bases and J by 0 bases, and 9 bases separated the two germline ends. Germline CDR1 and CDR2: SGHDN and FVKESK. CDR3 nucleotide sequence: TGTGCCAGCAGCCACGGGGCTCCCTCCTACGAGCAGTACTTC. Translation: CASSHGAPSYEQYF.

V is TRBV5-4 and J is TRBJ1-1; a weak D match, TRBD1 (6 bases). This CDR3 comprises 14 residues. The germline V gene has CDR1 SGHNT and CDR2 YYREEE (reference sequence). V lost 6 bases, J lost 10 bases, and 22 bases lay in between. The CDR3 region is CASKTPGTTVGAFF. The DNA for the CDR3 is TGTGCCAGCAAAACCCCCGGGACAACGGTAGGAGCTTTCTTT.

The chain joins TRBV6-6 to TRBJ2-1; TRBD2 agrees at 9 bases. V shed 10 bases, J shed 1 base, and the junction held 8 bases outside the gene matches. This CDR3 contains 15 residues. Germline lookup yields CDR1 MNHNY and CDR2 SVGAGI (reference sequence). CDR3 region: CATIAGAESYNEQFF. Written as DNA, the CDR3 is TGTGCCACGATAGCGGGGGCAGAATCCTACAATGAGCAGTTCTTC.

This clone was counted a single time. The chain has TRBV7-9 and TRBJ2-2; D tentatively fits TRBD1 or TRBD2 (5 bases each). Germline CDR1 is SEHNR and CDR2 is FQNEAQ (reference sequence). This CDR3 is 14 amino acids long. V was cut by 8 bases and J by 0 bases, with 10 bases left in between. CDR3 DNA: TGTGCCAGCGAAGAGGGGTCGAACACCGGGGAGCTGTTTTTT. Translated: CASEEGSNTGELFF.

The chain has TRBV5-5 and TRBJ1-4, with D hard to call. Germline CDR1 reads SGHKS; CDR2 reads YYEKEE (reference sequence). V lost 5 bases, J lost 5 bases, and 10 bases lay in between. The CDR3 extends over 13 amino acids. The CDR3 coding sequence is TGTGCCAGCAGATTCGGCCCAAATGAAAAACTGTTTTTT. Translated, it gives CASRFGPNEKLFF.

The rearrangement links TRBV5-8 to TRBJ2-7; weak D call: TRBD2 (5 bases). Germline-derived CDR1 and CDR2 are SGHTS and YDEGEE. The CDR3 sequence is 11 residues long. The ends were cut back, 7 bases at V and 5 bases at J, with 10 bases in the middle. The CDR3 region is CASPARDEQYF. The CDR3 DNA reads as TGTGCCAGCCCCGCGAGGGACGAGCAGTACTTC.

In DNA form, the CDR3 reads TGTGCCAGCAGCCTCCGGGGAGAAACTAACTATGGCTACACCTTC. Residues: CASSLRGETNYGYTF. This chain joins TRBV2 and TRBJ1-2; D remains ambiguous. The CDR3 extends over 15 amino acids. The ends were cut back, 6 bases at V and 0 bases at J, with 14 bases in the middle. Per germline, CDR1 SNHLY and CDR2 FYNNEI. The whole variable domain, remainder taken from reference TRBV2 and TRBJ1-2, is EPEVTQTPSHQVTQMGQEVILRCVPISNHLYFYWYRQILGQKVEFLVSFYNNEISEKSEIFDDQFSVERPDGSNFTLKIRSTKLEDSAMYFCASSLRGETNYGYTFGSGTRLTVV.